These T cell receptor beta chains were read from a single sample in a study of cytomegalovirus exposure and HLA in healthy donors. TCRdb keeps only in-frame clones here, not all; method: immunoSEQ multiplex PCR. The profile shows about 110,000 clones, 89% of them singletons. The sequenced sample consisted of PBMCs. The receptors come from a young woman in good health and CMV-seronegative. Both conserved end residues are part of each CDR3. The D gene is left open where the match is weak. Rows give clone size only sometimes, using once, few, many, or a class for an expanded clone.

j_call: TRBJ2-2; d_call: NA; clone_size: NA; v_call: TRBV4-3; cdr3_aa: CASNPDGMNTGELFF; cdr3_nt: TGCGCCAGCAACCCGGACGGGATGAACACCGGGGAGCTGTTTTTT
j_call: TRBJ2-7; d_call: TRBD2; clone_size: few; v_call: TRBV2; cdr3_aa: CASTAGLAAEQYF; cdr3_nt: TGTGCCAGCACCGCGGGACTAGCGGCAGAGCAGTACTTC
j_call: TRBJ2-2; d_call: NA; clone_size: NA; v_call: TRBV30; cdr3_aa: CAWSSLREAATGELFF; cdr3_nt: TGTGCCTGGAGTTCCCTTAGGGAGGCGGCCACCGGGGAGCTGTTTTTT
j_call: TRBJ2-3; d_call: TRBD2; clone_size: NA; v_call: TRBV5-1; cdr3_aa: CASSAGLFSGIGADTQYF; cdr3_nt: TGCGCCAGCAGCGCGGGACTATTTAGCGGGATAGGTGCAGATACGCAGTATTTT
j_call: TRBJ1-1; d_call: NA; clone_size: NA; v_call: TRBV19; cdr3_aa: CASSTGAEAFF; cdr3_nt: TGTGCCAGTAGTACGGGGGCTGAAGCTTTCTTT
j_call: TRBJ1-5; d_call: TRBD1; clone_size: NA; v_call: TRBV30; cdr3_aa: CAWSHRGQGNQPQHF; cdr3_nt: TGTGCCTGGAGTCACAGGGGGCAGGGCAATCAGCCCCAGCATTTT
j_call: TRBJ2-3; d_call: TRBD2; clone_size: NA; v_call: TRBV7-3; cdr3_aa: CASSLTGTITDTQYF; cdr3_nt: TGTGCCAGCAGCCTAACGGGGACTATCACAGATACGCAGTATTTT
j_call: TRBJ2-3; d_call: TRBD2; clone_size: NA; v_call: TRBV9; cdr3_aa: CASSSSGGLTDTQYF; cdr3_nt: TGTGCCAGCAGCTCTAGCGGGGGGCTCACAGATACGCAGTATTTT
j_call: TRBJ2-7; d_call: NA; clone_size: NA; v_call: TRBV5-1; cdr3_aa: CASSPGPDSNYEQYF; cdr3_nt: TGCGCCAGCAGCCCGGGCCCGGACAGCAACTACGAGCAGTACTTC
j_call: TRBJ2-1; d_call: NA; clone_size: NA; v_call: TRBV4-2; cdr3_aa: CASSSRHNHEQFF; cdr3_nt: TGTGCCAGCAGCTCTCGACACAACCATGAGCAGTTCTTC
j_call: TRBJ2-3; d_call: TRBD2; clone_size: NA; v_call: TRBV11-3; cdr3_aa: CASSLGSLAGVPDTQYF; cdr3_nt: TGTGCCAGCAGCTTAGGGTCCCTAGCGGGGGTTCCAGATACGCAGTATTTT